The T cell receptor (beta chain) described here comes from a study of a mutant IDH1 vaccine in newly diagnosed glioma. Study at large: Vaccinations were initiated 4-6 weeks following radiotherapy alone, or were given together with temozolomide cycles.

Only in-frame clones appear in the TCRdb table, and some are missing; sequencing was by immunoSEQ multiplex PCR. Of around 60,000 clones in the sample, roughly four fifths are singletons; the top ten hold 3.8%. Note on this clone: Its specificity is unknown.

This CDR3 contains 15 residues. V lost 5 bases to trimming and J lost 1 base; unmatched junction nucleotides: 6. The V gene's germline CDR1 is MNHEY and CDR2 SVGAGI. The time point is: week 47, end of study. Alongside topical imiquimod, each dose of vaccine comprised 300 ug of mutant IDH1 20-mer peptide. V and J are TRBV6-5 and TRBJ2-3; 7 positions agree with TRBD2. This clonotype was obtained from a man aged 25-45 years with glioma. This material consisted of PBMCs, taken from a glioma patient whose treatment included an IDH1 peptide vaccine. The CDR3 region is CASSTTTSRTDTQYF. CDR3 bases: TGTGCCAGCAGTACGACGACTAGCCGCACAGATACGCAGTATTTT.